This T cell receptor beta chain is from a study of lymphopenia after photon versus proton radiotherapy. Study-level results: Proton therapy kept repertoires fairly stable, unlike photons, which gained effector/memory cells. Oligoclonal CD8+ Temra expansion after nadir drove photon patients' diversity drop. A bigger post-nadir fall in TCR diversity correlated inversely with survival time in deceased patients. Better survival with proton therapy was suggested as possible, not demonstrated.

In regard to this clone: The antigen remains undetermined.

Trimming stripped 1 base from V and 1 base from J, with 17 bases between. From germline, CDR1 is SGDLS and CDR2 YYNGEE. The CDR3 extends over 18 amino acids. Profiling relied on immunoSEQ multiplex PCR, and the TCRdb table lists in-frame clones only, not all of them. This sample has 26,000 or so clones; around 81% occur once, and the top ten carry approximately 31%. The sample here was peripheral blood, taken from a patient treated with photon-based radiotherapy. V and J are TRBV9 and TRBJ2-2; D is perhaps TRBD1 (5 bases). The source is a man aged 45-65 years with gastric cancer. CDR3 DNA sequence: TGTGCCAGCAGCGTACTAATCAGGGTCGAGAAGAACACCGGGGAGCTGTTTTTT. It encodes CASSVLIRVEKNTGELFF.